Listed below are T cell receptor beta chains from one sample, sequenced in a study of patients and donors after allogeneic stem cell transplantation. Each CDR3 protein gets one entry after TCRdb re-called the RT-PCR reads with MiXCR. The sample yields 90,000 to 120,000 distinct CDR3 sequences, around 38% seen once. Sequences were obtained from blood, either unsorted or a sorted T cell fraction (not recorded which). These receptors originate from a human donor who was either an allogeneic HSCT recipient or a stem cell or donor lymphocyte infusion donor (not recorded which). It is not recorded whose cells these are; they may come from a transplant donor. Each CDR3 is given with its conserved first and last residue. The order of the fields is J gene, clone size, D gene, V gene, CDR3 protein, CDR3 DNA. The D gene is left open where the match is weak. Not all rows give a size; the values are once, few, many and, for expanded clones, a class.

J: TRBJ1-1
size: few
D: .
V: TRBV29-1
CDR3: CSVLVSGTEAFF
DNA: TGCAGCGTTCTGGTGTCGGGGACTGAAGCTTTCTTT

J: TRBJ2-1
size: .
D: .
V: TRBV28
CDR3: CASGPGTRTYNEQFF
DNA: TGTGCCAGCGGCCCGGGGACACGAACGTACAATGAGCAGTTCTTC

J: TRBJ2-4
size: .
D: .
V: TRBV12-3/TRBV12-4
CDR3: CASSLDGSRLAKNIQYF
DNA: TGTGCCAGCAGTTTGGACGGGAGTCGACTAGCCAAAAACATTCAGTACTTC

J: TRBJ1-6
size: few
D: .
V: TRBV7-8
CDR3: CASSFNSNSPLHF
DNA: TGTGCCAGCAGCTTCAACAGCAATTCACCCCTCCACTTT

J: TRBJ2-7
size: .
D: .
V: TRBV24-1
CDR3: CATSARGSGEQYF
DNA: TGTGCCACCAGTGCCCGTGGGTCCGGAGAGCAGTACTTC

J: TRBJ1-1
size: few
D: TRBD1
V: TRBV6-2/TRBV6-3
CDR3: CASSYPIGQGAEAFF
DNA: TGTGCCAGCAGTTACCCTATCGGACAGGGGGCTGAAGCTTTCTTT

J: TRBJ1-1
size: .
D: .
V: TRBV11-2
CDR3: CASRSGLRNTEAFF
DNA: TGTGCCAGCAGGTCGGGACTCAGGAACACTGAAGCTTTCTTT

J: TRBJ2-1
size: .
D: TRBD1
V: TRBV9
CDR3: CASSVRDRGPTTPFF
DNA: TGTGCCAGCAGCGTCCGGGACAGGGGGCCCACGACACCGTTCTTC

J: TRBJ2-5
size: once
D: .
V: TRBV5-1
CDR3: CASSPEPPRETQYF
DNA: TGCGCCAGCAGCCCGGAGCCACCTAGGGAGACCCAGTACTTC

J: TRBJ2-7
size: .
D: .
V: TRBV10-1
CDR3: CASSFGDSYEQYF
DNA: TGCGCCAGCAGCTTCGGGGACTCCTACGAGCAGTACTTC

J: TRBJ2-7
size: .
D: .
V: TRBV20-1
CDR3: CSASPVGSGDEQYF
DNA: TGCAGTGCTAGTCCGGTCGGGAGTGGCGACGAGCAGTACTTC

J: TRBJ1-5
size: .
D: .
V: TRBV7-6
CDR3: CASSLHRNQPQHF
DNA: TGTGCCAGCAGCTTACACCGCAATCAGCCCCAGCATTTT

J: TRBJ2-6
size: few
D: TRBD1
V: TRBV29-1
CDR3: CSVRDSVSGANVLTF
DNA: TGCAGCGTCCGGGACAGTGTCTCTGGGGCCAACGTCCTGACTTTC

J: TRBJ1-5
size: many
D: .
V: TRBV5-6
CDR3: CASSGTGDLNQPQHF
DNA: TGTGCCAGCAGCGGGACGGGGGACTTGAATCAGCCCCAGCATTTT

J: TRBJ2-2
size: .
D: TRBD2
V: TRBV28
CDR3: CASSLGPQRGYTGELFF
DNA: TGTGCCAGCAGTTTAGGCCCCCAGCGGGGTTACACCGGGGAGCTGTTTTTT

J: TRBJ1-1
size: .
D: .
V: TRBV5-1
CDR3: CASSPGGVEAPEAFF
DNA: TGCGCCAGCAGCCCAGGAGGGGTTGAAGCTCCTGAAGCTTTCTTT

J: TRBJ2-1
size: .
D: TRBD1
V: TRBV12-3/TRBV12-4
CDR3: CASSLEGAAFSYNEQFF
DNA: TGTGCCAGCAGTTTAGAGGGGGCGGCGTTCTCCTACAATGAGCAGTTCTTC

J: TRBJ2-2
size: .
D: .
V: TRBV6-7
CDR3: CASSYPGTEEVGLFF
DNA: TGTGCCAGCAGTTACCCTGGGACGGAAGAAGTTGGGCTGTTTTTT

J: TRBJ1-3
size: few
D: .
V: TRBV5-6
CDR3: CASSGGPGTIYF
DNA: TGTGCCAGCAGCGGAGGACCTGGCACCATATATTTT

J: TRBJ2-1
size: .
D: .
V: TRBV5-6
CDR3: CASSASPSSYNEQFF
DNA: TGTGCCAGCAGTGCTTCACCGAGCTCCTACAATGAGCAGTTCTTC

J: TRBJ1-2
size: .
D: TRBD1
V: TRBV12-3/TRBV12-4
CDR3: CASTPGGQTNYGYTF
DNA: TGTGCCAGCACCCCTGGGGGACAGACTAACTATGGCTACACCTTC

J: TRBJ1-2
size: .
D: .
V: TRBV29-1
CDR3: CSVALRGYRRGYTF
DNA: TGCAGCGTCGCTTTGAGGGGGTACCGTCGAGGCTACACCTTC

J: TRBJ2-1
size: .
D: .
V: TRBV11-3
CDR3: CASSSRRNLNEQFF
DNA: TGTGCCAGCAGCTCGCGTCGGAACTTGAATGAGCAGTTCTTC

J: TRBJ1-5
size: .
D: .
V: TRBV12-3/TRBV12-4
CDR3: CASSLGPDQPQHF
DNA: TGTGCCAGCAGTTTAGGCCCGGATCAGCCCCAGCATTTT

J: TRBJ2-1
size: few
D: .
V: TRBV5-8
CDR3: CASSFFRGAVANEQFF
DNA: TGTGCCAGCAGCTTCTTCCGGGGAGCGGTAGCCAATGAGCAGTTCTTC

J: TRBJ1-6
size: .
D: .
V: TRBV30
CDR3: CAWRGRAQSFSPLHF
DNA: TGTGCCTGGAGGGGCCGAGCCCAATCGTTCTCACCCCTCCACTTT

J: TRBJ1-1
size: many
D: .
V: TRBV2
CDR3: CASRVTELYTEAFF
DNA: TGTGCCAGCAGAGTAACAGAGTTGTACACTGAAGCTTTCTTT

J: TRBJ1-6
size: .
D: TRBD1
V: TRBV6-6
CDR3: CASRDRGFALHF
DNA: TGTGCCAGCAGGGACAGGGGCTTCGCCCTCCACTTT

J: TRBJ1-4
size: few
D: TRBD1
V: TRBV20-1
CDR3: CSARDVRTGVEKLFF
DNA: TGCAGTGCTAGAGATGTCCGGACAGGGGTGGAAAAACTGTTTTTT

J: TRBJ1-3
size: .
D: TRBD1
V: TRBV7-2
CDR3: CASSPQPGQSSGNTIYF
DNA: TGTGCCAGCAGCCCCCAACCGGGACAGTCGTCTGGAAACACCATATATTTT

J: TRBJ1-6
size: few
D: .
V: TRBV7-8
CDR3: CASSLGAPYNSPLHF
DNA: TGTGCCAGCAGCTTAGGTGCTCCATATAATTCACCCCTCCACTTT

J: TRBJ1-2
size: .
D: .
V: TRBV6-6
CDR3: CASSPTPDGYTF
DNA: TGTGCCAGCAGTCCCACTCCTGATGGCTACACCTTC

J: TRBJ1-2
size: few
D: .
V: TRBV7-9
CDR3: CASSFRGSTYGYTF
DNA: TGTGCCAGCAGCTTTCGGGGGAGCACCTATGGCTACACCTTC

J: TRBJ1-1
size: .
D: .
V: TRBV7-9
CDR3: CASSYRREFTEAFF
DNA: TGTGCCAGCAGCTATCGCAGGGAGTTCACTGAAGCTTTCTTT

J: TRBJ2-1
size: .
D: .
V: TRBV14
CDR3: CASSQGQPLNEQFF
DNA: TGTGCCAGCAGCCAAGGACAGCCACTCAATGAGCAGTTCTTC

J: TRBJ2-7
size: .
D: TRBD2
V: TRBV4-2
CDR3: CASSQDHSGRAYEQYF
DNA: TGTGCCAGCAGCCAAGATCACAGCGGGAGGGCCTACGAGCAGTACTTC

J: TRBJ2-7
size: .
D: .
V: TRBV12-3/TRBV12-4
CDR3: CASSSLGQSSYEQYF
DNA: TGTGCCAGCAGTTCCTTGGGGCAGAGCTCCTACGAGCAGTACTTC

J: TRBJ2-2
size: .
D: .
V: TRBV5-1
CDR3: CASSLVPGSTNTGELFF
DNA: TGCGCCAGCAGCTTGGTTCCGGGGAGCACGAACACCGGGGAGCTGTTTTTT

J: TRBJ1-2
size: few
D: .
V: TRBV6-5
CDR3: CASRADRVYGYTF
DNA: TGTGCCAGCAGAGCGGACCGAGTCTATGGCTACACCTTC

J: TRBJ1-5
size: .
D: .
V: TRBV11-2
CDR3: CASSLLGVDQPQHF
DNA: TGTGCCAGCAGCTTACTAGGGGTTGATCAGCCCCAGCATTTT

J: TRBJ2-1
size: .
D: TRBD2
V: TRBV7-2
CDR3: CASSFGLAGKNEQFF
DNA: TGTGCCAGCAGCTTCGGACTAGCGGGAAAGAATGAGCAGTTCTTC

J: TRBJ1-2
size: few
D: .
V: TRBV25-1
CDR3: CASRQGWYGYTF
DNA: TGTGCCAGCAGACAGGGTTGGTATGGCTACACCTTC

J: TRBJ2-7
size: .
D: .
V: TRBV19
CDR3: CASSPTGLGYEQYF
DNA: TGTGCCAGTAGTCCTACAGGGCTAGGCTACGAGCAGTACTTC

J: TRBJ2-2
size: few
D: TRBD2
V: TRBV29-1
CDR3: CSVELTSGNSGELFF
DNA: TGCAGCGTTGAGCTGACTAGCGGGAACTCCGGGGAGCTGTTTTTT

J: TRBJ2-2
size: few
D: .
V: TRBV4-3
CDR3: CASSQGSPTNTGELFF
DNA: TGCGCCAGCAGCCAAGGGTCCCCCACGAACACCGGGGAGCTGTTTTTT

J: TRBJ1-2
size: few
D: TRBD1
V: TRBV6-5
CDR3: CASSYSRRTGAYYGYTF
DNA: TGTGCCAGCAGTTACTCGAGGAGGACAGGGGCCTACTATGGCTACACCTTC

J: TRBJ1-6
size: .
D: .
V: TRBV7-2
CDR3: CASSLGRGRESLHF
DNA: TGTGCCAGCAGCTTAGGGAGGGGAAGGGAATCCCTCCACTTT

J: TRBJ2-3
size: few
D: TRBD2
V: TRBV7-6
CDR3: CASSSGTSGADTQYF
DNA: TGTGCCAGCAGCTCCGGGACTAGCGGCGCAGATACGCAGTATTTT

J: TRBJ2-2
size: .
D: .
V: TRBV10-3
CDR3: CAISVGSTNTGELFF
DNA: TGTGCCATCAGTGTGGGTAGCACGAACACCGGGGAGCTGTTTTTT

J: TRBJ2-7
size: .
D: .
V: TRBV12-3/TRBV12-4
CDR3: CASSLRTTAYEQYF
DNA: TGTGCCAGCAGTCTCCGGACTACAGCCTACGAGCAGTACTTC

J: TRBJ1-2
size: .
D: .
V: TRBV5-1
CDR3: CASSLRSENYGYTF
DNA: TGCGCCAGCAGCTTGAGATCAGAAAACTATGGCTACACCTTC

J: TRBJ2-4
size: few
D: .
V: TRBV20-1
CDR3: CSGPGAKNIQYF
DNA: TGCAGCGGACCGGGGGCCAAAAACATTCAGTACTTC

J: TRBJ2-7
size: .
D: .
V: TRBV4-1
CDR3: CASSQDPPFTRTSEQYF
DNA: TGCGCCAGCAGCCAAGATCCACCTTTTACCCGAACCTCCGAGCAGTACTTC

J: TRBJ2-5
size: .
D: TRBD1
V: TRBV18
CDR3: CASSPGQGAVETQYF
DNA: TGTGCCAGCTCACCAGGACAGGGGGCGGTTGAGACCCAGTACTTC

J: TRBJ2-1
size: few
D: .
V: TRBV29-1
CDR3: CSVEGRGSYNEQFF
DNA: TGCAGCGTTGAAGGGAGGGGGTCCTACAATGAGCAGTTCTTC

J: TRBJ2-3
size: .
D: TRBD1
V: TRBV20-1
CDR3: CSARKTGTDTQYF
DNA: TGCAGTGCTAGAAAGACAGGGACCGATACGCAGTATTTT

J: TRBJ1-5
size: .
D: .
V: TRBV11-3
CDR3: CASSQTYLNQPQHF
DNA: TGTGCCAGCAGCCAGACATACTTAAATCAGCCCCAGCATTTT

J: TRBJ1-5
size: once
D: .
V: TRBV15
CDR3: CATSRKGSRGGSNQPQHF
DNA: TGTGCCACCAGCCGCAAGGGCAGTCGAGGGGGGAGCAATCAGCCCCAGCATTTT

J: TRBJ1-3
size: few
D: .
V: TRBV5-5
CDR3: CASSLVGRESSGNTIYF
DNA: TGTGCCAGCAGCTTGGTGGGTAGGGAGAGCTCTGGAAACACCATATATTTT